Below, 8 T cell receptor beta chains from the same sample are listed, as sequenced in a study of Graves' ophthalmopathy and Graves' hyperthyroidism. Scientists amplified the TCR beta CDR3 regions from RNA transcripts. The first round was an RT-PCR with HTBI primers, and the second round was a multiplex PCR. TCRdb reprocessed the multiplex PCR reads via MiXCR and lists one record per CDR3 protein. Seen here are about 550,000 distinct CDR3 sequences, roughly 40% observed once, and the top ten hold roughly 4.5%. What was sequenced was peripheral blood or thyroid tissue (not recorded which). These receptors originate from an adult man with Graves' hyperthyroidism.

With regard to this clonotype: No DNA is shown, since the ends of the CDR3 on it are uncertain; the CDR3 is the one TCRdb lists. This chain connects TRBV7-9 to TRBJ1-4. Both ends counted, the CDR3 spans 14 residues. The germline V gene has CDR1 SEHNR and CDR2 FQNEAQ (reference sequence). The CDR3 region is CASRLAGVMKNCFF.

This clonotype was detected only once. The chain combines TRBV2 with TRBJ2-7; 8 nucleotides align to TRBD2. The tail of the sequence fits TRBJ2-1 better, so the J call may be wrong. The V gene's germline CDR1 is SNHLY and CDR2 FYNNEI. The CDR3 covers 12 residues. Here the CDR3 DNA reads TGTGCCAGCGGCGACGGGGGGGATGAGCAGTTCTTC. Translated: CASGDGGDEQFF.

This clonotype showed up many times. The CDR3 here is CATSRDLGDRPQHF. CDR3 sequence (DNA): TGTGCCACCAGCAGAGATCTGGGGGACCGGCCCCAGCATTTT. The genes are TRBV15 and TRBJ1-5; D may be TRBD1 (5 bases). Germline V gene data show CDR1 as LNHNV and CDR2 as YYDKDF (reference sequence). V was pared by 0 bases and J by 9 bases, with 12 bases between. CDR3 size: 14 residues.

This clonotype was picked up a small number of times. The chain couples TRBV11-1 to TRBJ2-5; no reliable D call. Trimming removed 4 bases at V and 5 bases at J, with 20 bases between. Germline CDR1 reads SGHAT; CDR2 reads FQDESV (reference sequence). The CDR3 loop spans 16 amino acids. The CDR3 reads CASSSPLELLGETQYF. CDR3 sequence (DNA): TGTGCCAGCAGCTCACCCCTAGAGCTACTGGGGGAGACCCAGTACTTC.

V is TRBV20-1 and J is TRBJ2-5, with 7 nucleotides matching TRBD1. With 0 bases clipped from V and 1 base from J, the junction kept 8 bases outside the gene matches. Germline CDR1 reads DFQATT; CDR2 reads SNEGSKA (reference sequence). This CDR3 has 16 amino acids. In DNA form, the CDR3 reads TGCAGTGCTAGAGATCGAAGACAGGGTACCCAAGAGACCCAGTACTTC. It yields the protein CSARDRRQGTQETQYF.

The sample holds a few counts of this clonotype. This rearrangement joins TRBV12-3 or TRBV12-4 to TRBJ2-5; D not resolved. This CDR3 region has 14 residues. V gave up 3 bases and J gave up 3 bases, with 11 bases separating them. CDR3 residues: CASSFTVIEETQYF. In nucleotides, the CDR3 is TGTGCCAGCAGTTTCACGGTAATTGAAGAGACCCAGTACTTC.

This clonotype has at least ten counts. This sequence joins TRBV5-8 and TRBJ2-6, with TRBD2 matching over 8 bases. CDR3 length equals 16 residues. With V trimmed by 3 bases and J by 3 bases, 5 bases remained unmatched. Germline V gene sequence: CDR1 SGHTS, CDR2 YDEGEE. In DNA, the CDR3 is TGTGCCAGCAGCTCCGCGGGGGGCCGTGGGGCCAACGTCCTGACTTTC. Amino acids: CASSSAGGRGANVLTF.

The chain links TRBV10-3 to TRBJ2-5, with 10 bases that match TRBD1. The CDR3 is made up of 15 amino acids. Germline V CDR1 and CDR2: ENHRY, SYGVKD. With V trimmed by 5 bases and J by 4 bases, 7 bases remained unmatched. The CDR3 DNA follows: TGTGCCATCAGTCCGGGACAGGGGCGCGGAGAGACCCAGTACTTC. This encodes CAISPGQGRGETQYF.